The present TCR beta chain was sequenced within a study of technical replicates of blood from a handful of donors. This clone was recorded a few times. CDR1 and CDR2 (germline): SGHNT, YYREEE (reference sequence). The CDR3 runs to 15 residues. Trimming cost V 5 bases and J 2 bases; bases outside gene matches: 8. This table comes from immunoSEQ multiplex PCR, and its TCRdb copy is limited to in-frame clones, with some not included. The sample lists 85,000 or so clones, approximately 93% occurring once. Input material: T cells isolated from PBMCs. The receptor's source is a human donor in good health. The chain is built from TRBV5-4 and TRBJ1-2, with TRBD1 matching 8 bases. This CDR3 is CASREGGQANYGYTF. The CDR3 bases are TGTGCCAGCAGAGAGGGGGGACAGGCGAACTATGGCTACACCTTC.